These T cell receptor beta chains were read from a single sample in a study of regulatory T cells in long-lasting Graves disease. From the multiplex PCR reads, TCRdb called clonotypes with MiXCR, one entry per CDR3 protein. The table lists under 250,000 distinct CDR3 sequences, 20% to 25% of them singletons. The sequencing used peripheral blood mononuclear cells (PBMCs), collected at new diagnosis, from a patient treated with antithyroid drugs. The receptor set was obtained from a female donor with Graves disease. CDR3s include the opening cysteine and the closing phenylalanine or tryptophan. The D gene is left open where the match is weak. Clone size is given for some rows only: seen once, a few or many times, or a class if the clone is expanded.

.	many	TRBV7-2	TRBJ2-1	CASSLRRGNNEQFF	TGTGCCAGCAGCTTAAGGCGGGGCAACAATGAGCAGTTCTTC
.	many	TRBV29-1	TRBJ2-7	CSVLGVGYEQYF	TGCAGCGTTCTGGGGGTCGGCTACGAGCAGTACTTC
.	.	TRBV28	TRBJ2-7	CASSPRAVVSYEQYF	TGTGCCAGCAGTCCCCGGGCCGTGGTCTCCTACGAGCAGTACTTC
TRBD1	many	TRBV4-3	TRBJ2-1	CASSSDRGIEQFF	TGCGCCAGCAGCTCGGACAGGGGGATTGAGCAGTTCTTC
TRBD2	many	TRBV20-1	TRBJ2-7	CSARGRGTSGTPREQYF	TGCAGTGCTAGAGGTCGGGGGACTAGCGGCACCCCGCGCGAGCAGTACTTC
.	.	TRBV20-1	TRBJ1-5	CSARDWAPNQPQHF	TGCAGTGCTAGAGATTGGGCCCCAAATCAGCCCCAGCATTTT
.	many	TRBV18	TRBJ1-1	CASSPPGSGTEAFF	TGTGCCAGCTCACCTCCAGGGAGCGGGACTGAAGCTTTCTTT
.	few	TRBV6-9	TRBJ1-1	CASSYDRASFTEAFF	TGTGCCAGCAGTTATGATCGGGCTTCCTTCACTGAAGCTTTCTTT
.	many	TRBV5-8	TRBJ2-3	CASSWTVGTDTQYF	TGTGCCAGCAGCTGGACAGTCGGCACAGATACGCAGTATTTT
TRBD1	many	TRBV20-1	TRBJ1-2	CSARVRAGGNYGYTF	TGCAGTGCTAGAGTGAGGGCAGGGGGCAACTATGGCTACACCTTC
.	many	TRBV7-2	TRBJ2-1	CASSKRVLNEQFF	TGTGCCAGCAGCAAACGGGTCCTGAATGAGCAGTTCTTC
TRBD2	.	TRBV28	TRBJ2-1	CASSIAGGGNEQFF	TGTGCCAGCAGTATAGCGGGGGGCGGGAATGAGCAGTTCTTC
TRBD2	many	TRBV3-1	TRBJ2-7	CASSPGTSGRVSSYEQYF	TGTGCCAGCAGCCCCGGGACTAGCGGGAGGGTCAGCTCCTACGAGCAGTACTTC
TRBD1	.	TRBV28	TRBJ2-1	CASSLLDRLHNEQFF	TGTGCCAGCAGTTTACTGGACAGGTTGCACAATGAGCAGTTCTTC
TRBD2	.	TRBV19	TRBJ2-3	CASSRLAGGGTDTQYF	TGTGCCAGTAGTAGACTAGCGGGAGGCGGGACAGATACGCAGTATTTT
.	medium-sized	TRBV20-1	TRBJ2-7	CSARLEGGKQYF	TGCAGTGCTAGGCTGGAGGGCGGGAAGCAGTACTTC
.	many	TRBV6-2/TRBV6-3	TRBJ2-3	CASRSTGITDTQYF	TGTGCCAGCAGAAGCACAGGGATAACAGATACGCAGTATTTT
.	many	TRBV29-1	TRBJ2-3	CSVEDLDNTDTQYF	TGCAGCGTTGAAGATCTGGACAACACAGATACGCAGTATTTT
.	many	TRBV6-1	TRBJ1-3	CASSEPYRRSAGNTIYF	TGTGCCAGCAGTGAACCTTACAGACGCAGCGCTGGAAACACCATATATTTT
.	.	TRBV4-1	TRBJ2-4	CASSQDWSGWENIQYF	TGCGCCAGCAGCCAAGATTGGTCAGGGTGGGAAAACATTCAGTACTTC
TRBD2	many	TRBV28	TRBJ2-1	CASSPGLAEYNEQFF	TGTGCCAGCAGCCCCGGACTAGCGGAGTACAATGAGCAGTTCTTC
TRBD2	many	TRBV20-1	TRBJ2-1	CSAVPTSGQPHNEQFF	TGCAGTGCGGTCCCCACTAGCGGCCAGCCCCACAATGAGCAGTTCTTC
TRBD1	many	TRBV11-2	TRBJ2-1	CASSFTIGTGYNEQFF	TGTGCCAGCAGCTTTACCATCGGGACAGGGTACAATGAGCAGTTCTTC
.	once	TRBV9	TRBJ2-3	CASSTSWGGADTQYF	TGTGCCAGCAGCACTAGCTGGGGTGGGGCAGATACGCAGTATTTT
TRBD1	many	TRBV15	TRBJ2-2	CATSKDRGSAGELFF	TGTGCCACCAGCAAGGACAGGGGGTCCGCCGGGGAGCTGTTTTTT
.	many	TRBV7-8	TRBJ2-5	CASSLVRGQETQYF	TGTGCCAGCAGCTTAGTACGGGGTCAAGAGACCCAGTACTTC
.	.	TRBV7-9	TRBJ2-3	CASSNNPSTDTQYF	TGTGCCAGCAGCAATAACCCAAGCACAGATACGCAGTATTTT
.	few	TRBV19	TRBJ1-6	CASSIGNSYNSPLHF	TGTGCCAGTAGTATCGGGAACTCCTATAATTCACCCCTCCACTTT
TRBD1	.	TRBV6-2/TRBV6-3	TRBJ2-1	CASSTTGTGGEQFF	TGTGCCAGCAGTACGACGGGGACAGGGGGCGAGCAGTTCTTC
TRBD1	many	TRBV10-3	TRBJ2-7	CAISSGQGVYEQYF	TGTGCCATCAGTTCGGGACAGGGAGTCTACGAGCAGTACTTC
.	many	TRBV7-2	TRBJ2-1	CASSRAASSYNEQFF	TGTGCCAGCAGTCGGGCCGCCAGCTCCTACAATGAGCAGTTCTTC